One and the same sample provided the 9 T cell receptor beta chains below, sequenced in a study of blood T cell repertoires in COVID-19. Measured with immunoSEQ multiplex PCR; TCRdb has only the in-frame clones, and not every one. The sample yields a few hundred thousand clones, more than 70% seen once. Sequenced: peripheral blood. The receptors stem from a woman aged 25 to 39 with COVID-19, enrolled during active disease.

Of note for this clone: Other DNA sequences in this sample translate to the same CDR3. The CDR3 DNA follows: TGTGCCAGTAGTATAGGAGGAACTAACTATGGCTACACCTTC. It yields the protein CASSIGGTNYGYTF. The chain uses TRBV19 and TRBJ1-2; D unresolved. Trimming pared 1 base from V and 0 bases from J, leaving 6 bases between. Germline CDR1 is LNHDA and CDR2 is SQIVND (reference sequence). This CDR3 is built from 14 residues.

This chain connects TRBV6-2 or TRBV6-3 to TRBJ2-1; D is perhaps TRBD2 (5 bases). Germline loops: CDR1 MNHEY, CDR2 SVGEGT. The length of the CDR3 is 18 residues. Between the trimmed V and J ends, which lost 0 bases and 7 bases, there was a span of 22 bases. The CDR3 nucleotides read TGTGCCAGCAGTTACTCAAGGGCGGGTCCCGTAAGGAAGAATGAGCAGTTCTTC. It encodes CASSYSRAGPVRKNEQFF.

V is TRBV7-6 and J is TRBJ2-3; 7 positions match TRBD2. The germline V gene encodes CDR1 SGHVS and CDR2 FNYEAQ. V dropped 1 base and J dropped 2; count of bases not matched to a gene: 9. The CDR3 covers 17 residues. CDR3 sequence: CASSLGGGTVITDTQYF. CDR3 bases: TGTGCCAGCAGCTTAGGGGGGGGGACGGTAATCACAGATACGCAGTATTTT. Using reference TRBV7-6 and TRBJ2-3 for the parts outside the CDR3, the full variable domain is GAGVSQSPRYKVTKRGQDVALRCDPISGHVSLYWYRQALGQGPEFLTYFNYEAQQDKSGLPNDRFSAERPEGSISTLTIQRTEQRDSAMYRCASSLGGGTVITDTQYFGPGTRLTVL.

This chain links TRBV10-3 with TRBJ1-1; 9 nucleotides match TRBD1. The CDR3 consists of 14 residues. Germline values: CDR1 ENHRY, CDR2 SYGVKD. The V segment lost 9 bases and the J segment 3 bases; nucleotides outside the gene matches: 8. CDR3 sequence (DNA): TGTGCCATTAGGGACAGGGCCGATGACACTGAAGCTTTCTTT. This sequence encodes CAIRDRADDTEAFF.

Worth noting for this clone: The sample has other DNA sequences that encode this CDR3 too. The chain recombines TRBV9 with TRBJ1-1; D is unresolved. Germline V gene data show CDR1 as SGDLS and CDR2 as YYNGEE. The CDR3 is 14 residues long. The V end lost 2 bases, the J end lost 0 bases, and 8 bases lay between the germline ends. The CDR3 sequence: CASSVSGMNTEAFF. The CDR3 bases are TGTGCCAGCAGCGTCAGCGGCATGAACACTGAAGCTTTCTTT.

The chain has TRBV9 and TRBJ2-1; the D is unclear. Germline CDR1 SGDLS, CDR2 YYNGEE. The CDR3 contains 11 residues. Trimming stripped 4 bases from V and 3 bases from J, with 2 bases between. CDR3 residues: CASSLYNEQFF. The CDR3 DNA follows: TGTGCCAGCAGCCTCTACAATGAGCAGTTCTTC. Full variable domain (rest looked up from reference TRBV9 and TRBJ2-1): DSGVTQTPKHLITATGQRVTLRCSPRSGDLSVYWYQQSLDQGLQFLIQYYNGEERAKGNILERFSAQQFPDLHSELNLSSLELGDSALYFCASSLYNEQFFGPGTRLTVL.

This chain connects TRBV29-1 to TRBJ1-4; D is perhaps TRBD1 (6 bases). The germline V and J ends were trimmed by 4 bases and 7 bases, with 10 bases remaining between them. The CDR3 sequence is 12 residues long. Germline CDR1 SQVTM, CDR2 ANQGSEA. Here the CDR3 reads CSVGDTGEKLFF. The CDR3 DNA sequence: TGCAGCGTTGGGGACACGGGTGAAAAACTGTTTTTT.

This clone was observed a handful of times. In DNA, the CDR3 is TGTGCCAGCAGCTTCCAAGGACTAAGGATCAATGAGCAGTTCTTC. Translated: CASSFQGLRINEQFF. The V gene is TRBV11-2, the J gene TRBJ2-1, with a tentative D call TRBD2 (6 bases). Looked up from germline, CDR1 is SGHAT and CDR2 is FQNNGV. V lost 3 bases and J 6 bases, leaving 15 bases between the germline ends. This CDR3 has 15 amino acids.

The chain employs TRBV5-1 and TRBJ1-4, with TRBD1 matching over 12 bases. Unmatched junction bases numbered 6, after V lost 0 bases and J lost 6 bases. Germline V gene sequence: CDR1 SGHRS, CDR2 YFSETQ. The CDR3 is 17 residues long. In nucleotides, the CDR3 is TGCGCCAGCAGCTTGGCCCGGGACAGGGGGCTCGATGAAAAACTGTTTTTT. Protein: CASSLARDRGLDEKLFF.